This T cell receptor beta chain was found in a study of CD4+ T cells in melanoma. Study-wide points: Neoantigen-specific CD4+ T cells in melanoma reportedly had diverse differentiation states. A reported correlation linked neoantigen-specific CD4+ T cells to CD8+, macrophage and B cell function.

As to this clone: Its antigen is not known.

Assay: immunoSEQ multiplex PCR; the TCRdb copy retains only in-frame clones and omits some. The table has approximately 16,000 clones, about 62% seen once. This receptor was obtained from a human donor with melanoma. The specimen sequenced was cells from a culture (not recorded whether cultured in vitro).

CDR3 DNA sequence: TGTGCCAGTAGTATCGCCGGGACAGACTCTGGAGCTTTCTTT. Its translation is CASSIAGTDSGAFF. This rearrangement joins TRBV19 to TRBJ1-1; 7 bases match TRBD1. V shed 3 bases, J shed 10 bases, and the junction held 11 bases outside the gene matches. The CDR3 has 14 amino acids. In germline, CDR1 is LNHDA, CDR2 SQIVND (reference sequence). Supplemented by reference TRBV19 and TRBJ1-1, the full variable domain reads DGGITQSPKYLFRKEGQNVTLSCEQNLNHDAMYWYRQDPGQGLRLIYYSQIVNDFQKGDIAEGYSVSREKKESFPLTVTSAQKNPTAFYLCASSIAGTDSGAFFGQGTRLTVV.